This is a list of T cell receptor beta chains from one sample in a study of T cells in Graves' hyperthyroidism and ophthalmopathy. TCRdb itself ran the multiplex PCR reads through MiXCR, one entry per CDR3 protein. The repertoire holds approximately 690,000 distinct CDR3 sequences, about 14% seen once, with about an eighth in the top ten. Specimen: blood. The receptor source for this set is a woman aged 45-59 years with Graves' ophthalmopathy. Each CDR3 is given with its conserved first and last residue. The order of the fields is J gene, clone size, V gene, D gene, CDR3 protein, CDR3 DNA. The D gene is left open where the match is weak. Rows give clone size only sometimes, using once, few, many, or a class for an expanded clone.

TRBJ2-7	few	TRBV4-3	.	CAGSQEYGTHYEQYF	TGCGCCGGCAGCCAAGAGTACGGGACCCACTACGAGCAGTACTTC
TRBJ1-1	many	TRBV6-1	.	CASSWDPESSEAFF	TGTGCCAGCAGTTGGGACCCCGAGAGTAGTGAAGCTTTCTTT
TRBJ2-7	.	TRBV2	.	CASKDTFYEQYF	TGTGCCAGCAAGGACACCTTCTACGAGCAGTACTTC
TRBJ1-5	.	TRBV6-2/TRBV6-3	TRBD1	CASRITGGGNQPQHF	TGTGCCAGCAGGATTACAGGGGGCGGCAATCAGCCCCAGCATTTT
TRBJ1-1	many	TRBV3-1	.	CASSPDKRGRLF	TGTGCCAGCAGCCCCGACAAACGAGGGCGTCTCTTT
TRBJ1-1	many	TRBV2	.	CASSWTVQPNTEAFF	TGTGCCAGCAGTTGGACAGTCCAGCCGAACACTGAAGCTTTCTTT
TRBJ1-1	many	TRBV18	TRBD1	CASSLTGTVETEAFF	TGTGCCAGCTCTCTAACCGGGACAGTTGAAACTGAAGCTTTCTTT
TRBJ1-4	many	TRBV7-2	.	CASSLVGTLLATNEKLFF	TGTGCCAGCAGCTTAGTCGGTACTCTTCTGGCGACTAATGAAAAACTGTTTTTT
TRBJ2-1	.	TRBV28	TRBD1	CASSFPGTGGSYNEQFF	TGTGCCAGCAGTTTCCCCGGGACAGGGGGTTCCTACAATGAGCAGTTCTTC
TRBJ2-1	few	TRBV25-1	TRBD1	CASSESTGGSYNEQFF	TGTGCCAGCAGTGAGTCGACAGGGGGTTCCTACAATGAGCAGTTCTTC
TRBJ2-5	many	TRBV4-1	TRBD1	CASSPPGQGARETQYF	TGCGCCAGCAGCCCCCCGGGACAGGGGGCGCGAGAGACCCAGTACTTC
TRBJ1-3	few	TRBV4-1	.	CASSREHVLSGNTIYF	TGCGCCAGCAGCCGAGAACACGTACTCTCTGGAAACACCATATATTTT
TRBJ1-5	.	TRBV27	.	CTSNLSRGLNQPQHF	TGTACCAGCAATTTATCCAGGGGACTTAATCAGCCCCAGCATTTT
TRBJ1-2	many	TRBV6-2/TRBV6-3	.	CASSSRDRRYGYTF	TGTGCCAGCAGTTCCCGGGACCGACGATATGGCTACACCTTC
TRBJ2-3	.	TRBV19	.	CASSIDHRSPSTDTQYF	TGTGCCAGTAGTATAGATCATCGTTCCCCGAGCACAGATACGCAGTATTTT
TRBJ2-7	many	TRBV5-1	.	CASSLEGSGSSEQYF	TGCGCCAGCAGCTTGGAAGGTAGCGGATCATCGGAGCAGTACTTC
TRBJ1-2	many	TRBV20-1	.	CSASGSVNYGYTF	TGCAGTGCTAGCGGTTCGGTGAACTATGGCTACACCTTC
TRBJ2-3	many	TRBV5-1	.	CASSLGQSPDTQYF	TGCGCCAGCAGCTTAGGTCAGAGTCCAGATACGCAGTATTTT
TRBJ2-1	.	TRBV14	.	CASSPNNRDEQFF	TGTGCCAGCAGCCCAAACAATAGGGATGAGCAGTTCTTC
TRBJ1-1	many	TRBV30	.	CAWSDMESMNTEAFF	TGTGCCTGGAGTGATATGGAATCCATGAACACTGAAGCTTTCTTT
TRBJ1-2	.	TRBV10-3	.	CAIRAGDGPGYGYTF	TGTGCCATCAGAGCTGGGGACGGACCCGGCTATGGCTACACCTTC
TRBJ1-5	many	TRBV27	TRBD1	CASSYGTGGNQPQHF	TGTGCCAGCAGTTACGGAACAGGGGGCAATCAGCCCCAGCATTTT
TRBJ2-7	.	TRBV4-1	TRBD2	CASSHLETSGSYEQYF	TGCGCCAGCAGCCACCTAGAGACTAGCGGGAGCTACGAGCAGTACTTC
TRBJ2-5	many	TRBV7-2	.	CASSVTPSRGGETQYF	TGTGCCAGCAGCGTGACCCCCTCGAGGGGCGGGGAGACCCAGTACTTC
TRBJ2-4	.	TRBV6-1	.	CASRDYRVNIQYF	TGTGCCAGCAGAGACTACAGGGTTAACATTCAGTACTTC
TRBJ2-5	many	TRBV27	.	CASRPIATAETQYF	TGTGCCAGCAGACCCATAGCCACGGCGGAGACCCAGTACTTC
TRBJ2-7	.	TRBV11-2	TRBD1	CASSKQGVGYEQYF	TGTGCCAGCAGCAAACAGGGGGTGGGCTACGAGCAGTACTTC
TRBJ2-2	few	TRBV2	.	CASRWGRELFF	TGTGCCAGCCGGTGGGGCAGAGAGCTGTTTTTT
TRBJ1-2	.	TRBV15	.	CATSRDGNLGYTF	TGTGCCACCAGCAGAGATGGGAATCTGGGCTACACCTTC
TRBJ2-7	many	TRBV27	.	CASSSHPRHGNSYEQYF	TGTGCCAGCAGTTCCCACCCTCGGCATGGGAACTCCTACGAGCAGTACTTC
TRBJ2-1	.	TRBV7-9	.	CASSLPGNRAFF	TGTGCCAGCAGCTTACCAGGGAATCGGGCGTTCTTC
TRBJ1-5	few	TRBV20-1	.	CSGRHGHQPQHF	TGCAGTGGACGACACGGACATCAGCCCCAGCATTTT
TRBJ2-1	.	TRBV12-5	TRBD2	CASGSGLAVHSYNEQFF	TGTGCTAGTGGCTCGGGACTAGCGGTTCACTCCTACAATGAGCAGTTCTTC
TRBJ2-6	.	TRBV28	.	CASRPWVGGVSLGANVLTF	TGTGCCAGCAGACCCTGGGTGGGGGGAGTCTCTCTGGGGGCCAACGTCCTGACTTTC
TRBJ2-3	many	TRBV9	.	CASSVPRQTSTDTQYF	TGTGCCAGCAGCGTACCCAGGCAAACTAGCACAGATACGCAGTATTTT
TRBJ2-1	few	TRBV19	TRBD2	CASSIRSPSGRRVEQFF	TGTGCCAGTAGTATCCGGTCCCCGAGCGGGAGGAGGGTTGAGCAGTTCTTC
TRBJ2-2	few	TRBV27	TRBD1	CASSLQGVRFTGELFF	TGTGCCAGCAGTTTGCAGGGGGTGAGGTTCACCGGGGAGCTGTTTTTT
TRBJ2-1	.	TRBV4-3	.	CASSSLLGFEQFF	TGCGCCAGCAGCTCCCTCCTAGGTTTTGAGCAGTTCTTC
TRBJ2-7	many	TRBV2	.	CASSGFTDNYEQYF	TGTGCCAGCAGTGGCTTTACAGACAACTACGAGCAGTACTTC
TRBJ1-2	many	TRBV24-1	.	CATSDRTSNYGYTF	TGTGCCACCAGTGACCGGACATCTAACTATGGCTACACCTTC
TRBJ1-5	.	TRBV27	.	CASRQFGILGNQPQHF	TGTGCCAGCAGACAATTTGGAATACTTGGCAATCAGCCCCAGCATTTT